This TCR beta chain is from a study of cytomegalovirus exposure and HLA in healthy donors. Study as a whole: Samples from HLA-typed donors yielded 85 million to 95 million unique TCRs in an early data release.

The study, taken as a whole, reports: Upon later analysis, HLA-associated TCR beta chains proved more clonally expanded than other, equally common chains. A later analysis found TCR association rates differed by HLA locus, highest for DRB1 and lowest for HLA-C. The study listed under 200 cytomegalovirus-associated TCR beta chains.

This CDR3 contains 14 residues. With V trimmed by 3 bases and J by 3 bases, 4 bases remained unmatched. The V gene's germline CDR1 is GTSNPN and CDR2 SVGIG (reference sequence). PCR primers comprised 60 Vbeta and 13 Jbeta primers. Only in-frame clones appear in the TCRdb table, and some are missing; sequencing was by immunoSEQ multiplex PCR. The repertoire consists of over 150,000 clones, with 70% to 80% occurring once and the leading ten covering 3.5% to 4.5%. With regard to this clone: Its antigen is not known.

Source material: PBMCs. The chain recombines TRBV30 with TRBJ2-7; 11 nucleotides agree with TRBD1. The source of this sequence is a man aged 25 to 40 in good health and CMV-seropositive. The CDR3 protein is CAWSRGTGGYEQYF. The CDR3 region has the DNA TGTGCCTGGAGCCGGGGGACAGGGGGCTACGAGCAGTACTTC.